These 22 T cell receptor beta chains came from one sample sequenced in a study of blood T cell repertoires in COVID-19. Produced via immunoSEQ multiplex PCR; TCRdb's table is partial and in-frame only. The sample has 50,000 to 60,000 clones; about 80% are singletons. Material: peripheral blood. The receptors shown here come from an elderly man with COVID-19, enrolled during active disease.

This sequence joins TRBV7-2 and TRBJ2-1, with D possibly TRBD2 on 5 matching bases. The CDR3 is made up of 14 amino acids. V lost 3 bases to trimming and J lost 4 bases, with 10 bases between them. CDR1 is SGHTA and CDR2 is FQGNSA in the germline V gene. CDR3 sequence reads: CASSFSEVYNEQFF. The CDR3 DNA sequence: TGTGCCAGCAGCTTCTCGGAGGTTTACAATGAGCAGTTCTTC.

The chain combines TRBV7-7 with TRBJ2-5, with D possibly TRBD1 on 6 matching bases. V lost 4 bases and J 7 bases, leaving 13 bases between the germline ends. The CDR3 length is 13 residues. Germline CDR1 is SSHAT and CDR2 is FNYEAQ (reference sequence). The CDR3 nucleotides are TGTGCCAGCAGCTCCGGGACAACGGGGACCCAGTACTTC. Protein sequence: CASSSGTTGTQYF.

The chain has TRBV19 and TRBJ2-1; perhaps TRBD1 as D (5 bases). The CDR3 covers 15 residues. Trimming cost V 5 bases and J 0 bases, with 11 bases left between them. Per germline, CDR1 LNHDA and CDR2 SQIVND (reference sequence). The CDR3 loop reads CASSLTDNSYNEQFF. The CDR3 region has the DNA TGTGCCAGTAGTCTAACGGACAACTCCTACAATGAGCAGTTCTTC.

The chain recombines TRBV27 with TRBJ1-2; tentative D call: TRBD1 (5 bases). CDR1 is MNHEY and CDR2 is SMNVEV in the germline V gene (reference sequence). V lost 6 bases to trimming and J lost 8 bases, with 19 bases between them. CDR3 length: 14 amino acids. CDR3 nucleotides: TGTGCCAGCAGCCCCCTGGGGGGGTCGGGGGGCTACACCTTC. As protein: CASSPLGGSGGYTF.

The chain carries TRBV4-3 and TRBJ2-3, with D perhaps TRBD2 (7 bases). Trimming removed 1 base from V and 2 bases from J, with 16 bases in between. Looked up from germline, CDR1 is LGHNA and CDR2 is YSLEER. This CDR3 comprises 17 residues. The CDR3 reads CASSQGWGGGITDTQYF. DNA of the CDR3: TGCGCCAGCAGCCAAGGTTGGGGGGGCGGGATCACAGATACGCAGTATTTT.

The V call is TRBV28, the J call TRBJ1-2; 7 positions agree with TRBD1. With V trimmed by 3 bases and J by 8 bases, 15 bases remained unmatched. This CDR3 is built from 16 residues. Germline CDR1 reads MDHEN; CDR2 reads SYDVKM. The CDR3 here is CASSFLLPTGREGYTF. CDR3 coding DNA: TGTGCCAGCAGTTTCTTACTCCCGACAGGGCGAGAGGGCTACACCTTC.

Comments on this clone: One end of the junction does not line up with germline, which may come from a read error. The gene calls are TRBV6-6 and TRBJ1-1; weak D call: TRBD1 (5 bases). Germline V gene lookup returns CDR1 MNHNY and CDR2 SVGAGI (reference sequence). CDR3 length: 14 residues. As DNA, the CDR3 is TGTGCCTGCAGACCGGGACTTGTGAACACTGAAGCTTTCTTT. Its translation: CACRPGLVNTEAFF.

This rearrangement joins TRBV9 to TRBJ1-5; D unresolved. V was clipped by 0 bases and J by 7 bases, with 20 bases between them. The germline V gene has CDR1 SGDLS and CDR2 YYNGEE. The CDR3 runs to 17 residues. CDR3 sequence reads: CASSVDDWTTREQPQHF. CDR3 sequence (DNA): TGTGCCAGCAGCGTAGACGATTGGACCACGAGGGAGCAGCCCCAGCATTTT.

The V and J genes are TRBV6-5 and TRBJ2-6; possible D gene TRBD2, 5 bases. The CDR3 consists of 16 residues. Germline CDR1 is MNHEY and CDR2 is SVGAGI. Trimming removed 3 bases at V and 0 bases at J, with 9 bases between. CDR3 coding DNA: TGTGCCAGCAGTTATACGGGGAGCTCTGGGGCCAACGTCCTGACTTTC. This encodes CASSYTGSSGANVLTF.

V and J are TRBV5-5 and TRBJ2-7; 11 bases are shared with TRBD2. The CDR3 contains 16 residues. Germline CDR1 reads SGHKS; CDR2 reads YYEKEE (reference sequence). Germline trimming cut 5 bases from V and 9 bases from J; bases unmatched to any gene: 16. CDR3 amino acids: CASSSKDTLAGAGQYF. The CDR3 DNA reads as TGTGCCAGCAGTTCGAAAGACACACTAGCGGGGGCGGGGCAGTACTTC.

The V call is TRBV2, the J call TRBJ1-2; 11 bases align to TRBD1. The germline V gene encodes CDR1 SNHLY and CDR2 FYNNEI. V lost 7 bases to trimming and J lost 4 bases; unmatched junction nucleotides: 8. CDR3 length equals 15 residues. This CDR3 reads CASTLDRGPSYGYTF. CDR3 bases: TGTGCCAGCACCTTGGACAGGGGGCCCAGCTATGGCTACACCTTC.

There are a few counts of this clone. This chain uses TRBV4-1 with TRBJ1-5, with D unclear. The CDR3 contains 15 residues. Per the germline V gene, CDR1 is MGHRA and CDR2 is YSYEKL. Trimming left V 1 base short and J 2 bases short, with 9 bases between. The DNA of the CDR3 is TGCGCCAGCAGCCAAGTTACGGGAGGCAATCAGCCCCAGCATTTT. It is translated as CASSQVTGGNQPQHF.

This rearrangement joins TRBV20-1 to TRBJ1-5; D perhaps matches TRBD1 (6 bases). The CDR3 runs to 14 residues. CDR1 is DFQATT, CDR2 SNEGSKA, per germline (reference sequence). V lost 6 bases and J 1 base, leaving 13 bases between the germline ends. CDR3 residues: CSASDRLSNQPQHF. The DNA of the CDR3 is TGCAGTGCCAGTGACAGGTTGAGCAATCAGCCCCAGCATTTT.

The genes are TRBV5-1 and TRBJ2-7; D possibly corresponds to TRBD2 (6 bases). V dropped 3 bases and J dropped 6 bases, with 19 bases sitting between them. From germline, CDR1 is SGHRS and CDR2 YFSETQ. CDR3 length: 15 amino acids. CDR3 protein: CASSWVVGGASEQYF. CDR3 DNA sequence: TGCGCCAGCAGCTGGGTGGTTGGCGGGGCGAGCGAGCAGTACTTC. The full variable domain, in which reference TRBV5-1 and TRBJ2-7 provide the parts outside the CDR3, is KAGVTQTPRYLIKTRGQQVTLSCSPISGHRSVSWYQQTPGQGLQFLFEYFSETQRNKGNFPGRFSGRQFSNSRSEMNVSTLELGDSALYLCASSWVVGGASEQYFGPGTRLTVT.

The V gene is TRBV4-3, the J gene TRBJ2-5; TRBD2 matches 7 bases. Looked up from germline, CDR1 is LGHNA and CDR2 is YSLEER. J was trimmed by 2 bases and V by 0 bases; bases with no gene match: 3. The CDR3 has 15 residues. CDR3 region: CASSQDRGVQETQYF. The CDR3 DNA follows: TGCGCCAGCAGCCAAGATCGGGGGGTACAAGAGACCCAGTACTTC.

This sequence joins TRBV11-3 and TRBJ1-1; D is ambiguous. The CDR3 has 13 amino acids. CDR1 SGHNT and CDR2 YENEEA come from the germline V gene. The V and J ends lost 5 bases and 0 bases respectively, with 7 bases between them. CDR3 sequence (DNA): TGTGCCAGCAGCCCAACAATGAACACTGAAGCTTTCTTT. This gives the protein CASSPTMNTEAFF.

This clone is a singleton in its sample. The chain links TRBV18 to TRBJ2-7; possibly TRBD1 for D (7 bases). The germline V gene has CDR1 KGHSH and CDR2 LQKENI. The germline V and J ends were trimmed by 4 bases and 4 bases, with 23 bases remaining between them. The CDR3 sequence is 17 residues long. DNA for the CDR3: TGTGCCAGCTCACTCCGGGGTACAGGGGCCGGGAGTTACGAGCAGTACTTC. This sequence encodes CASSLRGTGAGSYEQYF.

Of note for this clone: Other DNA sequences in the same sample also yield this CDR3. The chain links TRBV19 to TRBJ1-1, with a weak D call TRBD1 (6 bases). CDR3 length: 14 residues. The ends were cut back, 3 bases at V and 0 bases at J, with 8 bases in the middle. Germline V gene lookup returns CDR1 LNHDA and CDR2 SQIVND (reference sequence). CDR3 in amino acids: CASSIGGLNTEAFF. CDR3 in DNA: TGTGCCAGTAGTATCGGGGGGCTGAACACTGAAGCTTTCTTT.

This clone was picked up one time. J is TRBJ1-1 and V is TRBV19, with D uncertain. This CDR3 is built from 14 residues. The V gene's germline CDR1 is LNHDA and CDR2 SQIVND (reference sequence). V dropped 2 bases and J dropped 1 base, with 8 bases sitting between them. The CDR3 loop is CASSINPGNTEAFF. The DNA for the CDR3 is TGTGCCAGTAGTATAAACCCAGGGAACACTGAAGCTTTCTTT.

The chain recombines TRBV6-2 or TRBV6-3 with TRBJ1-4; D perhaps matches TRBD1 (6 bases). The CDR3 covers 13 residues. Between the trimmed V and J ends, which lost 5 bases and 8 bases, there was a span of 12 bases. Looked up from germline, CDR1 is MNHEY and CDR2 is SVGEGT. CDR3: CASSQRDIEKLFF. The CDR3 DNA reads as TGTGCCAGCAGTCAACGGGACATCGAAAAACTGTTTTTT.

The V and J genes are TRBV28 and TRBJ2-3; D unresolved. This CDR3 has 15 residues. The V end lost 2 bases, the J end lost 1 base, and 10 bases lay between the germline ends. In germline, CDR1 is MDHEN, CDR2 SYDVKM. This chain's CDR3 is CASSLAGSGTDTQYF. In DNA, the CDR3 is TGTGCCAGCAGTTTAGCCGGGTCAGGCACAGATACGCAGTATTTT.

J is TRBJ2-7 and V is TRBV4-2; D is possibly TRBD1 (5 bases). Trimming removed 4 bases at V and 7 bases at J, with 23 bases between. From germline, CDR1 is LGHNA and CDR2 YNFKEQ. The length of the CDR3 is 16 residues. The CDR3: CASSPRLTDSLREQYF. The CDR3 DNA sequence: TGTGCCAGCAGCCCCAGACTTACAGACAGCTTACGGGAGCAGTACTTC.